The clone carrying this TCR beta chain has ten or more counts. Any symptoms of ophthalmopathy came after the first hyperthyroidism diagnosis, from which the blood sample dates. This entry comes from a study of T cells in Graves' hyperthyroidism and ophthalmopathy. Using RNA transcripts as the source, TCR beta CDR3 regions were amplified. A set of HTBI primers served as the primers for a first-round RT-PCR of the TCR CDR3. TCRdb reanalysed the multiplex PCR reads using MiXCR and keeps one entry per CDR3 protein. Among under 350,000 distinct CDR3 sequences, under 30% were seen once, and the ten largest hold about a quarter. Trimming left V 0 bases short and J 5 bases short, with 13 bases between. CDR1 is DFQATT and CDR2 is SNEGSKA in the germline V gene (reference sequence). This CDR3 has 15 residues.

This TCR derives from a middle-aged man with Graves' hyperthyroidism that later progressed to Graves' ophthalmopathy. The rearrangement links TRBV20-1 to TRBJ2-2; perhaps D is TRBD1 or TRBD2 (5 bases each). Sequenced material: blood. CDR3 sequence reads: CSARDRGVETGELFF. As DNA, the CDR3 is TGCAGTGCTAGAGATCGAGGGGTTGAGACCGGGGAGCTGTTTTTT.